The rows below give T cell receptor beta chains drawn from one sample of a study of regulatory T cells. Measured with immunoSEQ multiplex PCR; TCRdb has only the in-frame clones, and not every one. Here the sample spans approximately 29,000 clones, about 93% being singletons. The sample taken for sequencing was conventional CD4+ T cells sorted from blood. The origin of the receptors is a child aged 2 to 10 with CD3G deficiency. Both conserved end residues are part of each CDR3. D genes are given only for firm matches. Expanded clones get a size class; other rows say once, few or many, or leave the size out.

TRBV28	-	-	TRBJ2-5	TGTGCCAGCAGTTTCTCCGGACTTTTTCAAGAGACCCAGTACTTC	CASSFSGLFQETQYF
TRBV28	-	-	TRBJ1-1	TGTGCCAGCAGTTTACGGGGAACTGAAGCTTTCTTT	CASSLRGTEAFF
TRBV10-3	-	-	TRBJ2-7	TGTGCCACCCGGGACGGACCCTACGAGCAGTACTTC	CATRDGPYEQYF
TRBV28	TRBD2	-	TRBJ2-7	TGTGCCAGCAGTTTCACCGGGACTAGCGGGAGAGGCGAGCAGTACTTC	CASSFTGTSGRGEQYF
TRBV28	TRBD1	-	TRBJ2-2	TGTGCCAGCAGTTCCAGGGGGCGTGTGACCGGGGAGCTGTTTTTT	CASSSRGRVTGELFF
TRBV6-1	TRBD2	-	TRBJ2-1	TGTGCCAGCAGTGTTCTAGCGGGAGGGCACAATGAGCAGTTCTTC	CASSVLAGGHNEQFF
TRBV28	-	once	TRBJ1-3	TGTGCCAACCGGGACATAGGAAACACCATATATTTT	CANRDIGNTIYF
TRBV7-9	TRBD1	-	TRBJ2-5	TGTGCCAGCAGCCCTACAGGGGAAGGACCCCAGTACTTC	CASSPTGEGPQYF
TRBV5-1	-	-	TRBJ2-7	TGCGCCAGCAGCCCGGGACCTACAACGTCCTACGAGCAGTACTTC	CASSPGPTTSYEQYF
TRBV28	TRBD2	-	TRBJ2-7	TGTGCCAGCAGTCCTCTGACTAGCGGGAGAGGTCGGGAGCAGTACTTC	CASSPLTSGRGREQYF
TRBV5-1	TRBD2	-	TRBJ2-1	TGCGCCAGCAGCCTACCTACGGGCGGGAGGCACAATGAGCAGTTCTTC	CASSLPTGGRHNEQFF
TRBV28	-	-	TRBJ1-1	TGTGCCAGCAGTTTGGCCAGTTACACTGAAGCTTTCTTT	CASSLASYTEAFF
TRBV28	-	-	TRBJ1-3	TGTGCCAGCAGCCATGGGACACCAGGCTCTGGAAACACCATATATTTT	CASSHGTPGSGNTIYF
TRBV10-3	-	-	TRBJ2-7	TGTGCCATCGGGGCAAGTACTACCTACGAGCAGTACTTC	CAIGASTTYEQYF
TRBV28	-	once	TRBJ2-7	TGTGCCAGCAGTTCTTCATCAGGAGGGTCCTACGAGCAGTACTTC	CASSSSSGGSYEQYF
TRBV6-1	-	-	TRBJ1-1	TGTGCCAGCAGTCAACAGGGAGGCACTGAAGCTTTCTTT	CASSQQGGTEAFF